The T cell receptor beta chain under discussion was sequenced for a study of T cell responses to AZD1222 COVID-19 vaccine. V trimming: 6 bases; J trimming: 12 bases; junction bases outside the gene matches: 9. The CDR3 length is 14 residues. Germline-derived CDR1 and CDR2 are MNHEY and SVGAGI. The method was immunoSEQ multiplex PCR; TCRdb's version includes in-frame clones alone and lacks a portion of them. This table holds approximately 150,000 clones, approximately 86% found once. This sample comprised peripheral blood, obtained 28 days after the second AZD1222 dose. This receptor was identified in an adult who received the AZD1222 COVID-19 vaccine. The rearrangement joins TRBV6-5 to TRBJ2-1, with 12 bases aligning to TRBD2. CDR3: CASSNPGLAGRQFF. CDR3 coding DNA: TGTGCCAGCAGCAACCCGGGACTAGCGGGTCGGCAGTTCTTC.